A selection of T cell receptor beta chains follows, all from one sample in a study of T cells in localized non-small cell lung cancer. Some clones are missing from TCRdb's copy, which holds only in-frame ones; the method was immunoSEQ multiplex PCR. Of about 7,300 clones listed, more than 20% were seen once; the top ten hold 3% to 4.5%. Sequenced material: lung tumor tissue, taken before any cancer treatment. The receptors were gathered from a man between 35 and 75 years old with stage III squamous cell lung carcinoma. CDR3s include the opening cysteine and the closing phenylalanine or tryptophan. Each record gives: J gene, D gene, clone size, V gene, CDR3 protein, CDR3 DNA. D genes are given only for firm matches. Rows may omit the clone size; those that give it use once, few, many or a size class.

TRBJ1-1 | . | . | TRBV11-3 | CASSTPPPGSTEAFF | TGTGCCAGCAGCACTCCCCCGCCAGGGAGCACTGAAGCTTTCTTT
TRBJ2-5 | TRBD2 | few | TRBV11-3 | CASSQGTSGGAQETQYF | TGTGCCAGCAGCCAAGGGACTAGCGGGGGGGCCCAAGAGACCCAGTACTTC
TRBJ2-1 | TRBD2 | few | TRBV11-3 | CASSPHWAGGRNEQFF | TGTGCCAGCAGCCCCCACTGGGCGGGGGGGCGGAATGAGCAGTTCTTC
TRBJ2-1 | TRBD2 | few | TRBV11-3 | CASSFTSVGNNEQFF | TGTGCCAGCAGCTTTACTAGCGTGGGCAACAATGAGCAGTTCTTC
TRBJ2-1 | TRBD1 | . | TRBV11-3 | CASSNRGTYNEQFF | TGTGCCAGCAGCAACAGGGGTACCTACAATGAGCAGTTCTTC
TRBJ2-1 | TRBD1 | few | TRBV6-8 | CAISTGGNEQFF | TGTGCCATATCGACAGGGGGTAATGAGCAGTTCTTC
TRBJ2-2 | . | few | TRBV5-1 | CASSLSRSSNTGELFF | TGCGCCAGCAGCTTGTCCCGGTCCTCGAACACCGGGGAGCTGTTTTTT
TRBJ2-7 | . | few | TRBV11-3 | CASSLVWDPGDIYEQYF | TGTGCCAGCAGCTTAGTCTGGGACCCTGGGGATATATACGAGCAGTACTTC
TRBJ2-1 | TRBD2 | few | TRBV29-1 | CSVPGLASNEQFF | TGCAGCGTACCGGGACTAGCGAGCAATGAGCAGTTCTTC
TRBJ2-6 | . | . | TRBV6-8 | CASSYYRVSGANVLTF | TGTGCCAGCAGTTACTACAGGGTTTCTGGGGCCAACGTCCTGACTTTC
TRBJ1-5 | . | few | TRBV4-1 | CASSQEGGLLGNQPQHF | TGCGCCAGCAGCCAAGAGGGAGGGTTACTAGGCAATCAGCCCCAGCATTTT
TRBJ2-1 | . | medium-sized | TRBV9 | CASSPQTLASYNEQFF | TGTGCCAGCAGCCCCCAGACACTAGCATCCTACAATGAGCAGTTCTTC
TRBJ1-1 | . | . | TRBV6-8 | CASMGQNTEAFF | TGTGCCAGCATGGGACAGAACACTGAAGCTTTCTTT
TRBJ1-1 | . | . | TRBV15 | CATSHPDSTNTEAFF | TGTGCCACCAGCCACCCTGACAGTACTAACACTGAAGCTTTCTTT
TRBJ1-1 | . | few | TRBV28 | CASSLSGRDTEAFF | TGTGCCAGCAGTTTATCTGGCAGGGACACTGAAGCTTTCTTT
TRBJ2-7 | . | . | TRBV19 | CASSTAWEQYF | TGTGCCAGTAGTACCGCTTGGGAGCAGTACTTC
TRBJ1-2 | . | once | TRBV29-1 | CSGAEGQGPYGYTF | TGCAGCGGAGCCGAGGGGCAGGGACCCTATGGCTACACCTTC
TRBJ2-1 | TRBD2 | few | TRBV6-8 | CASSYSMFGLAGQNEQFF | TGTGCCAGCAGTTACTCGATGTTCGGACTAGCGGGCCAAAATGAGCAGTTCTTC
TRBJ2-7 | . | . | TRBV28 | CASSKTGLSYEQYF | TGTGCCAGCAGTAAAACAGGCCTCTCCTACGAGCAGTACTTC
TRBJ1-5 | . | . | TRBV6-8 | CASSYSSGAGQPQHF | TGTGCCAGCAGTTACTCATCAGGGGCTGGACAGCCCCAGCATTTT